The rows below give T cell receptor beta chains drawn from one sample of a study of identical twins. MiXCR was run by TCRdb on the 5' RACE reads, yielding one entry per CDR3 protein. This table has 690,000 or so distinct CDR3 sequences, around 6% appearing once. Sequencing was carried out using naive T cells sorted from blood. The receptor source for this set is a man aged 18 to 29 in good health. Both conserved end residues are part of each CDR3.

j_call v_call cdr3_aa
TRBJ2-2 TRBV5-1 CASSRTQGNTGELFF
TRBJ2-5 TRBV6-1 CASRAPGQWGETQYF
TRBJ1-4 TRBV30 CAWSVGNLPGGEKLFF
TRBJ1-1 TRBV29-1 CSADNRGINTEAFF
TRBJ1-1 TRBV3-1 CASSLQGAVTEAFF
TRBJ2-7 TRBV10-3 CAITGDTPGEQYF
TRBJ1-1 TRBV7-9 CASSLDWTGANTEAFF
TRBJ2-1 TRBV5-1 CASSWTSGRAGGHNEQFF
TRBJ1-4 TRBV6-5 CASSLSFGTTNEKLFF
TRBJ1-2 TRBV10-3 CAISWDGMMSNTF
TRBJ2-1 TRBV13 CASSLGQYEQFF
TRBJ2-4 TRBV20-1 CSARDYAGSNIQYF
TRBJ2-1 TRBV12-3/TRBV12-4 CASSLRRQMRQFF
TRBJ2-2 TRBV27 CASSSAGTAPGELFF
TRBJ2-1 TRBV27 CASSFRPPYNEQFF
TRBJ2-5 TRBV30 CAWEGASENQETQYF
TRBJ2-7 TRBV27 CASSPRVGLSYEQYF
TRBJ1-2 TRBV29-1 CSVERVDGYTF
TRBJ1-3 TRBV29-1 CSVERATGNTIYF
TRBJ2-4 TRBV12-3/TRBV12-4 CASSFRGIAKNIQYF
TRBJ1-1 TRBV24-1 CATSDAGERNTEAFF
TRBJ2-3 TRBV25-1 CASSEGGLAGNTQYF
TRBJ2-1 TRBV24-1 CATSDQLAERQFF
TRBJ2-1 TRBV7-6 CASSLVWGTGNEQFF
TRBJ2-7 TRBV20-1 CSAPTRSTYEQYF
TRBJ1-1 TRBV9 CASSVGQGGGTEAFF
TRBJ1-1 TRBV4-1 CASSQEIGGLTEAFF
TRBJ2-6 TRBV6-2/TRBV6-3 CASSYLGPREANVLTF
TRBJ2-2 TRBV5-5 CASRRTGAAGELFF
TRBJ2-5 TRBV7-2 CASSSGPRSPETQYF
TRBJ1-2 TRBV29-1 CSVWAGGEYGYTF
TRBJ2-5 TRBV7-3 CASSRGSGRSETQYF
TRBJ2-7 TRBV15 CATSPEIAASGAYEQYF
TRBJ2-1 TRBV3-1 CASSQVLVSYNEQFF
TRBJ1-2 TRBV29-1 CSVRGVGGPLPDGYTF
TRBJ2-4 TRBV12-3/TRBV12-4 CASSPPTGARNIQYF
TRBJ2-3 TRBV30 CAWSGDRTSTDTQYF
TRBJ2-1 TRBV6-1 CASGGGREYNEQFF
TRBJ2-7 TRBV30 CAWSARGEQYF
TRBJ2-3 TRBV6-2/TRBV6-3 CASSKISTDTQYF
TRBJ2-1 TRBV6-1 CASSAGLSYNEQFF
TRBJ2-7 TRBV6-1 CASSRRTSERREQYF
TRBJ2-1 TRBV15 CATSRVGDNTEQFF
TRBJ2-1 TRBV20-1 CSASFGANSYNEQFF
TRBJ2-7 TRBV7-2 CASSFPRAGGFYEQYF
TRBJ2-3 TRBV9 CASSASVGVAADTQYF
TRBJ2-5 TRBV28 CASSVEGTETQYF
TRBJ2-1 TRBV15 CATSRGLDKFF
TRBJ2-1 TRBV5-6 CASSLGWTSGRVYEQFF
TRBJ2-3 TRBV12-5 CASGLPYNTDTQYF
TRBJ2-2 TRBV12-3/TRBV12-4 CASSLNRGELFF
TRBJ1-1 TRBV6-5 CATITGNTEAFF
TRBJ1-1 TRBV27 CASSVGWDTEAFF
TRBJ2-3 TRBV7-9 CASSGVDTQYF
TRBJ2-1 TRBV2 CAIIAIQREGLNEQFF
TRBJ2-6 TRBV7-2 CASSTFWSSGANVLTF
TRBJ1-5 TRBV9 CASSVAPDSNQPQHF
TRBJ2-3 TRBV9 CASSVVWADTQYF
TRBJ2-3 TRBV29-1 CSVEEGASLTDTQYF